A selection of T cell receptor beta chains follows, all from one sample in a study of T cell responses to AZD1222 COVID-19 vaccine. Libraries were prepared by immunoSEQ multiplex PCR; TCRdb keeps only in-frame clonotypes and omits some of them. The sample contains more than 100,000 clones, 86% of which appear only once. The sequences come from peripheral blood, collected on day 0 of AZD1222 vaccination. These receptors originate from an adult in good health. CDR3s include the opening cysteine and the closing phenylalanine or tryptophan. Each record gives: CDR3 length, J gene, V gene, CDR3 protein.

cdr3_length: 15; j_call: TRBJ2-5; v_call: TRBV6-4; cdr3_aa: CASSDPSSPQETQYF
cdr3_length: 17; j_call: TRBJ1-4; v_call: TRBV27; cdr3_aa: CASSLWTGGASNEKLFF
cdr3_length: 13; j_call: TRBJ1-3; v_call: TRBV30; cdr3_aa: CAWSQASGNTIYF
cdr3_length: 11; j_call: TRBJ2-7; v_call: TRBV6-5; cdr3_aa: CATAVSYEQYF
cdr3_length: 15; j_call: TRBJ2-1; v_call: TRBV11-3; cdr3_aa: CASSPREAGYNEQFF
cdr3_length: 16; j_call: TRBJ1-2; v_call: TRBV6-2/TRBV6-3; cdr3_aa: CASSTPPGQGVYGYTF
cdr3_length: 15; j_call: TRBJ2-5; v_call: TRBV5-1; cdr3_aa: CASSQPGLAAETQYF
cdr3_length: 15; j_call: TRBJ2-7; v_call: TRBV10-3; cdr3_aa: CAISDPGTGTYEQYF
cdr3_length: 14; j_call: TRBJ1-5; v_call: TRBV2; cdr3_aa: CASSGTGGYQPQHF
cdr3_length: 14; j_call: TRBJ2-1; v_call: TRBV7-2; cdr3_aa: CASSLDRDISEQFF
cdr3_length: 13; j_call: TRBJ2-5; v_call: TRBV3-1/TRBV3-2; cdr3_aa: CASSQGSQETQYF
cdr3_length: 13; j_call: TRBJ1-5; v_call: TRBV28; cdr3_aa: CASSYGTGQPQHF
cdr3_length: 14; j_call: TRBJ2-5; v_call: TRBV3-1/TRBV3-2; cdr3_aa: CASKRRAGSETQYF
cdr3_length: 16; j_call: TRBJ2-5; v_call: TRBV29-1; cdr3_aa: CSVERTSGGAGETQYF
cdr3_length: 16; j_call: TRBJ2-7; v_call: TRBV7-9; cdr3_aa: CASSLQGDRYPYEQYF
cdr3_length: 15; j_call: TRBJ2-3; v_call: TRBV30; cdr3_aa: CAWGEGLAGPDTQYF
cdr3_length: 14; j_call: TRBJ1-4; v_call: TRBV6-5; cdr3_aa: CASSYLGPNEKLFF
cdr3_length: 14; j_call: TRBJ2-1; v_call: TRBV5-8; cdr3_aa: CASSRGPGRGEQFF
cdr3_length: 17; j_call: TRBJ1-5; v_call: TRBV19; cdr3_aa: CASSRLGQGASNQPQHF
cdr3_length: 13; j_call: TRBJ1-1; v_call: TRBV27; cdr3_aa: CASTDRRNTEAFF
cdr3_length: 12; j_call: TRBJ2-1; v_call: TRBV7-9; cdr3_aa: CASSTLQRQQFF
cdr3_length: 13; j_call: TRBJ1-6; v_call: TRBV5-6; cdr3_aa: CASSLLQGGALHF
cdr3_length: 14; j_call: TRBJ2-7; v_call: TRBV19; cdr3_aa: CASSIAWRAYEQYF
cdr3_length: 12; j_call: TRBJ1-3; v_call: TRBV12-3/TRBV12-4; cdr3_aa: CASSFQANTIYF
cdr3_length: 17; j_call: TRBJ1-6; v_call: TRBV18; cdr3_aa: CASSRGREGAYNSPLHF
cdr3_length: 18; j_call: TRBJ1-1; v_call: TRBV4-2; cdr3_aa: CASSQAGGAGAMNTEAFF
cdr3_length: 14; j_call: TRBJ2-1; v_call: TRBV19; cdr3_aa: CATQTRGGHNEQFF
cdr3_length: 17; j_call: TRBJ2-1; v_call: TRBV7-2; cdr3_aa: CASSLYVTSGGYNEQFF
cdr3_length: 15; j_call: TRBJ2-7; v_call: TRBV5-1; cdr3_aa: CASSPQGDFSYEQYF
cdr3_length: 15; j_call: TRBJ2-3; v_call: TRBV30; cdr3_aa: CAWERRDRGPNTQYF
cdr3_length: 13; j_call: TRBJ2-3; v_call: TRBV7-3; cdr3_aa: CASSFNYGDTQYF
cdr3_length: 17; j_call: TRBJ2-7; v_call: TRBV30; cdr3_aa: CAWSVLAGVSPVYEQYF
cdr3_length: 12; j_call: TRBJ1-3; v_call: TRBV30; cdr3_aa: CAWAGSGNTIYF
cdr3_length: 15; j_call: TRBJ2-3; v_call: TRBV28; cdr3_aa: CASSFQGGIGDTQYF